The rows below give T cell receptor beta chains drawn from one sample of a study of OX40 agonist ivuxolimab in advanced cancers. Here immunoSEQ multiplex PCR was the method, and the copy in TCRdb shows in-frame clones only, minus some. Among about 68,000 clones listed, about nine tenths were seen once. Material: CD4+ or CD8+ T cells sorted from blood, obtained in a trial of the OX40 agonist ivuxolimab. The receptors stem from an adult with an advanced solid tumor such as melanoma, head and neck, liver or kidney cancer. Both conserved end residues are part of each CDR3. A D gene is named only where the DNA matches it firmly. Expanded clones are given a class, and other clones once, few, many or no size at all.

j_call	v_call	clone_size	d_call	cdr3_nt	cdr3_aa
TRBJ2-3	TRBV6-6	NA	NA	TGTGCCTGCTTTGGGGGGCTGTCCTTCACAGATACGCAGTATTTT	CACFGGLSFTDTQYF
TRBJ2-1	TRBV7-9	NA	TRBD2	TGTGCCAGCAGCTTAGGGAACCCTAGCGGGAGGAGGTCCTACAATGAGCAGTTCTTC	CASSLGNPSGRRSYNEQFF
TRBJ2-7	TRBV27	NA	TRBD2	TGTGCCAGCAGTCACCCACGGGGGGGGGTTTACGAGCAGTACTTC	CASSHPRGGVYEQYF
TRBJ2-7	TRBV2	NA	TRBD1	TGTGCCAGCAGTGTCGTCGCAGGGGGTGAGCAGTACTTC	CASSVVAGGEQYF
TRBJ2-1	TRBV6-6	NA	NA	TGTGCCAGCAACGGGAATTACTACAATGAGCAGTTCTTC	CASNGNYYNEQFF
TRBJ2-2	TRBV28	NA	NA	TGTGCCAGCAGTTTTTCCACCGGGGAGCTGTTTTTT	CASSFSTGELFF
TRBJ2-4	TRBV13	NA	TRBD2	TGTGCCAGCAGCTTGTCGGGGGGAGGAACCAAAAACATTCAGTACTTC	CASSLSGGGTKNIQYF
TRBJ2-1	TRBV9	NA	NA	TGTGCCAGCAGCGTAGATAGGGGCCCCCTTTCCTACAATGAGCAGTTCTTC	CASSVDRGPLSYNEQFF
TRBJ1-5	TRBV6-1	NA	NA	TGTGCCAGCAGAGGACAGTCTAATCAGCCCCAGCATTTT	CASRGQSNQPQHF
TRBJ1-1	TRBV15	NA	NA	TGTGCCACCAACGAAGGCATGAACACTGAAGCTTTCTTT	CATNEGMNTEAFF
TRBJ2-5	TRBV7-9	NA	NA	TGTGCCAGCAGCCTCCGGGGGGCTACCCTGGGGGAGACCCAGTACTTC	CASSLRGATLGETQYF
TRBJ2-7	TRBV5-1	once	NA	TGCGCCAGCAGCCCGGACGTAACCACCGGCGAGCAGTACTTC	CASSPDVTTGEQYF
TRBJ2-1	TRBV4-2	NA	TRBD2	TGTGCCAGCAGCACCCGACTAGCGGGGGGGTACAATGAGCAGTTCTTC	CASSTRLAGGYNEQFF
TRBJ1-2	TRBV6-1	NA	NA	TGTGCCAGCCGCGGCTATGGCTACACCTTC	CASRGYGYTF
TRBJ1-1	TRBV25-1	NA	TRBD1	TGTGCCAGCAGTCGCTTGGGACAGGCTTTCTTT	CASSRLGQAFF
TRBJ1-3	TRBV27	many	TRBD1	TGTGCCAGCAGTGGGACAGTCGGGCCTGGAAACACCATATATTTT	CASSGTVGPGNTIYF
TRBJ2-2	TRBV28	NA	NA	TGTGCCAGCAGTTTACCTAGGAACACCGGGGAGCTGTTTTTT	CASSLPRNTGELFF
TRBJ2-1	TRBV7-2	NA	TRBD1	TGTGCCAGCAGCTCGTCGGGACAGGTAGGGTACAATGAGCAGTTCTTC	CASSSSGQVGYNEQFF
TRBJ2-1	TRBV2	NA	TRBD2	TGTGCCAGCAGGGCCCTAGCGGGGGGCTACAATGAGCAGTTCTTC	CASRALAGGYNEQFF
TRBJ1-2	TRBV6-5	NA	TRBD1	TGTGCCAGCAGGCCCGGGACAGGGAGATTTCGCTACACCTTC	CASRPGTGRFRYTF
TRBJ2-1	TRBV10-3	few	NA	TGTGCCATCAGTGAGTCAGGTGGGGTGGACAATGAGCAGTTCTTC	CAISESGGVDNEQFF
TRBJ1-1	TRBV6-5	NA	NA	TGTGCCAGCAGGCTACAGGATTACACTGAAGCTTTCTTT	CASRLQDYTEAFF
TRBJ2-7	TRBV23-1	NA	TRBD2	TGCGCCAGCAGTCAAGGACTAGCGGGAGACGATAGGACCTCACTTAGGCAATACGAGCAGTACTTC	CASSQGLAGDDRTSLRQYEQYF
TRBJ2-2	TRBV2	NA	NA	TGTGCCAGCAGTGATTACAGGGATTACACCGGGGAGCTGTTTTTT	CASSDYRDYTGELFF
TRBJ2-5	TRBV10-1	NA	TRBD1	TGCGCCAGCAGTCAAAACAGGGGTCTCAGAGAGACCCAGTACTTC	CASSQNRGLRETQYF
TRBJ1-1	TRBV5-4	NA	NA	TGTGCCAGCAGCTTGATCGGGGGGGCGAACACTGAAGCTTTCTTT	CASSLIGGANTEAFF
TRBJ2-2	TRBV13	NA	NA	TGTGCCAGCAGCGTTTTGCCGAACACCGGGGAGCTGTTTTTT	CASSVLPNTGELFF
TRBJ1-2	TRBV5-1	NA	NA	TGCGCCAGCAGCTTGTCGGCAGGATACTATGGCTACACCTTC	CASSLSAGYYGYTF
TRBJ1-6	TRBV28	NA	NA	TGTGCCAGCACAAGGACCGGGAAAGGGAATTCACCCCTCCACTTT	CASTRTGKGNSPLHF
TRBJ1-1	TRBV2	NA	TRBD1	TGTGCCAGCAGGGAGGGACAGGTAACTGAAGCTTTCTTT	CASREGQVTEAFF
TRBJ1-4	TRBV19	many	NA	TGTGCCAGTAGCTATATAGGAGCAACTAATGAAAAACTGTTTTTT	CASSYIGATNEKLFF
TRBJ1-2	TRBV6-5	NA	TRBD1	TGTGCCACCAAACAGGGGAACTATGGCTACACCTTC	CATKQGNYGYTF
TRBJ2-3	TRBV4-2	NA	NA	TGTGCCAGCAGCCTCGTAGGGACGGGGCCCGGGTTGACGGGAGATACGCAGTATTTT	CASSLVGTGPGLTGDTQYF
TRBJ1-1	TRBV13	NA	NA	TGTGCCAGCAGCTTGGGCTCGGATTTCATGAACACTGAAGCTTTCTTT	CASSLGSDFMNTEAFF
TRBJ2-3	TRBV29-1	NA	NA	TGCAGCGTTGAAGCGAACAAAGAGGATACGCAGTATTTT	CSVEANKEDTQYF
TRBJ1-2	TRBV6-5	NA	TRBD1	TGTGCCAGCAGTTCCCTACCGGGACAGGGTAACTATGGCTACACCTTC	CASSSLPGQGNYGYTF
TRBJ2-1	TRBV7-9	NA	TRBD1	TGTGCCAGCAGCTCCACCGGGACAGGGGTGAGCGGGAACCTCAATGAGCAGTTCTTC	CASSSTGTGVSGNLNEQFF